This is a list of T cell receptor beta chains from one sample in a study of shared clonotypes between healthy human individuals. Clones were sequenced by immunoSEQ multiplex PCR, and TCRdb holds only the in-frame ones, with some missing. The sample lists 650,000 to 750,000 clones, 72% occurring once. Sequenced material: memory CD4+ T cells sorted from blood. These receptor sequences come from a woman under 40 in good health. Both conserved end residues are part of each CDR3. Each record gives: J gene, clone size, D gene, V gene, CDR3 DNA, CDR3 protein. A D gene is named only where the DNA matches it firmly. Rows give clone size only sometimes, using once, few, many, or a class for an expanded clone.

j_gene: TRBJ2-1
abundance: NA
d_gene: TRBD2
v_gene: TRBV7-9
CDR3nt: TGTGCCAGCGGGGAACTAGCGAGAAGAGATAATGAGCAGTTCTTC
CDR3aa: CASGELARRDNEQFF

j_gene: TRBJ1-1
abundance: many
d_gene: NA
v_gene: TRBV5-1
CDR3nt: TGCGCCAGCAGCCCGGGCTGGGAGCTGAACACTGAAGCTTTCTTT
CDR3aa: CASSPGWELNTEAFF

j_gene: TRBJ2-3
abundance: NA
d_gene: NA
v_gene: TRBV4-2
CDR3nt: TGTGCCAGCAGCCAAAAGCAAAAAGGGACTAGCACAGATACGCAGTATTTT
CDR3aa: CASSQKQKGTSTDTQYF

j_gene: TRBJ2-1
abundance: NA
d_gene: NA
v_gene: TRBV6-6
CDR3nt: TGTGCCAGCAGTTTGAGGTTGGAGACCACTGAGCAGTTCTTC
CDR3aa: CASSLRLETTEQFF

j_gene: TRBJ2-3
abundance: few
d_gene: TRBD2
v_gene: TRBV4-1
CDR3nt: TGCGCCAGCAGCCAGGAAAGCGGGAGGTCTAATGGGAACACAGATACGCAGTATTTT
CDR3aa: CASSQESGRSNGNTDTQYF

j_gene: TRBJ1-2
abundance: NA
d_gene: NA
v_gene: TRBV18
CDR3nt: TGTGCCAGCTCACCACCGGAGGGGATCTATGGCTACACCTTC
CDR3aa: CASSPPEGIYGYTF

j_gene: TRBJ2-7
abundance: NA
d_gene: TRBD1
v_gene: TRBV5-1
CDR3nt: TGCGCCAGCAGCACGCAACCGGGACAGGGACCCTACGAGCAGTACTTC
CDR3aa: CASSTQPGQGPYEQYF

j_gene: TRBJ1-2
abundance: NA
d_gene: NA
v_gene: TRBV19
CDR3nt: TGTGCCAGTAGTATGGGGATATTCGCACAATATGGCTACACCTTC
CDR3aa: CASSMGIFAQYGYTF

j_gene: TRBJ2-2
abundance: NA
d_gene: TRBD2
v_gene: TRBV29-1
CDR3nt: TGCAGCGTTAGGACTAGGCCTGGGACCGGGGAGCTGTTTTTT
CDR3aa: CSVRTRPGTGELFF

j_gene: TRBJ2-1
abundance: NA
d_gene: TRBD2
v_gene: TRBV30
CDR3nt: TGTGCCTGGGGGACTATTTGGGATCGAGAGCAGTTCTTC
CDR3aa: CAWGTIWDREQFF

j_gene: TRBJ1-4
abundance: few
d_gene: NA
v_gene: TRBV28
CDR3nt: TGTGCCAGCCTGCCAGGCACCGGGGAGGAAAAACTGTTTTTT
CDR3aa: CASLPGTGEEKLFF

j_gene: TRBJ2-1
abundance: NA
d_gene: TRBD2
v_gene: TRBV4-2
CDR3nt: TGTGCCAGCAGCCAAGACACGGCTAGCGGGATCTACAATGAGCAGTTCTTC
CDR3aa: CASSQDTASGIYNEQFF

j_gene: TRBJ2-5
abundance: NA
d_gene: TRBD2
v_gene: TRBV28
CDR3nt: TGTGCCAGCAGTTTAGGACTAGCGGGAGGACAAGAGACCCAGTACTTC
CDR3aa: CASSLGLAGGQETQYF

j_gene: TRBJ2-7
abundance: NA
d_gene: TRBD2
v_gene: TRBV5-1
CDR3nt: TGCGCCAGCAGCAAGATAGCGGGAGTGAGCTACGAGCAGTACTTC
CDR3aa: CASSKIAGVSYEQYF

j_gene: TRBJ2-1
abundance: few
d_gene: TRBD2
v_gene: TRBV7-2
CDR3nt: TGTGCCAGCAGCTTAGGGGCTAGCGGTTACAATGAGCAGTTCTTC
CDR3aa: CASSLGASGYNEQFF

j_gene: TRBJ1-4
abundance: once
d_gene: NA
v_gene: TRBV28
CDR3nt: TGTGCCAGCAGCGTCTCGGGACTATATGGCAAACTGTTTTTT
CDR3aa: CASSVSGLYGKLFF

j_gene: TRBJ1-1
abundance: once
d_gene: NA
v_gene: TRBV6-6
CDR3nt: TGTGCCAGCTCGTTCAGGGATTTGAACACTGAAGCTTTCTTT
CDR3aa: CASSFRDLNTEAFF

j_gene: TRBJ2-7
abundance: many
d_gene: TRBD2
v_gene: TRBV30
CDR3nt: TGTGCCTGGAGGCGGGAGGTGTTCGACGAGCAGTACTTC
CDR3aa: CAWRREVFDEQYF

j_gene: TRBJ2-1
abundance: NA
d_gene: NA
v_gene: TRBV5-1
CDR3nt: TGCGCCAGCAGTCGGGATTCCAGCTCCTACAATGAGCAGTTCTTC
CDR3aa: CASSRDSSSYNEQFF

j_gene: TRBJ1-4
abundance: few
d_gene: NA
v_gene: TRBV4-2
CDR3nt: TGTGCCAGCAGCCAATTGGGTGAAAAACTGTTTTTT
CDR3aa: CASSQLGEKLFF